Sequencing of this T cell receptor beta chain was carried out in a study of CD8+CD57+ T cells in acquired aplastic anemia. Looking at the study overall: The sorted CD4+ and CD8+ cells yielded an average approximately 3.2 ug of DNA. Study-wide points: Patients shared some 29 CD8+ CDR3 sequences with controls.

A note on this clonotype: Its matching antigen is unknown. This may be a read error, as it is one base from a much larger clone.

Sequencing involved patients with CD8+CD57+ cell expansion previously shown by flow cytometry. Every patient presented with severe acquired aplastic anemia. TCR beta VDJ and CDR3 profiles were obtained from a genomic DNA template. TCRdb itself ran the reads through MiXCR, one entry per CDR3 protein. The sample has 150,000 to 200,000 distinct CDR3 sequences, 40% to 55% seen once. The origin of this receptor is a human donor with aplastic anemia. Sequencing was carried out using sorted CD4+, CD8+, or CD8+CD57+ T cells (not recorded which) from PBMCs.

In DNA, the CDR3 is TGCAGTTTAGGGGCTACTAATGAAAAACTGCTTTTT. Translating gives CSLGATNEKLLF. V is TRBV20-1 and J is TRBJ1-4; weak D call: TRBD1 (5 bases). This CDR3 contains 12 residues. Germline V gene lookup returns CDR1 DFQATT and CDR2 SNEGSKA (reference sequence).